The next 3 T cell receptor beta chains were all read from a single sample in a study of shared clonotypes between healthy human individuals. This table comes from immunoSEQ multiplex PCR, and its TCRdb copy is limited to in-frame clones, with some not included. The sample has about 380,000 clones; 90% to 97% are singletons. Sequencing was carried out using memory CD8+ T cells sorted from blood. Documented subset: CD45RO+ cells pooled with CCR7-negative TemRA cells. These receptors all stem from a man aged 25-40 years in good health.

The CDR3 is CASSRRAGGPYEQYF. The CDR3 coding sequence is TGTGCCAGCAGCCGACGGGCGGGAGGGCCCTACGAGCAGTACTTC. The chain joins TRBV6-5 to TRBJ2-7; TRBD2 matches at 9 bases. This CDR3 comprises 15 residues. Trimming took 6 bases from V and 2 from J; bases not matched to a gene: 8. Germline CDR1 MNHEY, CDR2 SVGAGI.

The rearrangement uses TRBV9 and TRBJ2-3; 8 bases line up with TRBD2. There are 16 residues in the CDR3. Losses at the gene ends were 0 bases for V and 2 bases for J; bases not matched to a gene: 5. Germline assignment: CDR1 SGDLS and CDR2 YYNGEE. Here the CDR3 DNA reads TGTGCCAGCAGCGTAGGGGCGGGAGGTACCACAGATACGCAGTATTTT. Amino acid sequence: CASSVGAGGTTDTQYF.

Note on this clone: One end of the junction varies from germline; a read error may be responsible. V and J are TRBV2 and TRBJ2-5; 7 positions match TRBD2. This CDR3 is 16 amino acids long. The germline CDR1 and CDR2 sequences are SNHLY and FYNNEI. The CDR3 loop is CASSQDPLAVQEAQYF. CDR3 in DNA: TGTGCCAGCAGTCAAGACCCCCTAGCGGTCCAAGAGGCCCAGTACTTC. The full variable domain, its missing parts supplied by reference TRBV2 and TRBJ2-5, is EPEVTQTPSHQVTQMGQEVILRCVPISNHLYFYWYRQILGQKVEFLVSFYNNEISEKSEIFDDQFSVERPDGSNFTLKIRSTKLEDSAMYFCASSQDPLAVQEAQYFGPGTRLLVL.